This entry features one T cell receptor (beta chain) sequence. What it recognizes is unknown. With 60 Vbeta and 13 Jbeta primers, the PCR was carried out. As processed by the authors: In a later analysis, the count reached tens of millions of unique TCR beta chains, with about 12 million shared. Generated by immunoSEQ multiplex PCR, the TCRdb table keeps only in-frame clones and is missing some. Clone size and the V and J calls come from that table; the DNA yielded D and trimming. The sample's table shows about 34,000 clones. The data stem from a study of cytomegalovirus exposure and HLA in healthy donors. Regarding the study as a whole: TCR association rates varied by HLA locus in a later analysis, with DRB1 highest and HLA-C lowest. A list of approximately 160 TCR beta chains associated with cytomegalovirus was given. It is likely that the observed cluster of highly shared sequence variants was a sequencing artifact.

CDR1 SEHNR and CDR2 FQNEAQ come from the germline V gene (reference sequence). Unmatched junction bases numbered 4, after V lost 5 bases and J lost 6 bases. CDR3 length equals 13 residues. Sequenced sample: PBMCs. The source is a woman between 40 and 55 years old in good health and CMV-seropositive. This chain connects TRBV7-9 to TRBJ1-1, with 9 bases matching TRBD1. CDR3 protein: CASSPGTGSEAFF. DNA for the CDR3: TGTGCCAGCAGCCCGGGGACAGGGTCTGAAGCTTTCTTT.